Presented here are 2 T cell receptor beta chains from one specimen sequenced in a study of CD8 T cells in ankylosing spondylitis. TCRdb re-called the 5' RACE reads through MiXCR, storing one row per CDR3 protein. The sample includes about 150,000 distinct CDR3 sequences, around 45% of them seen just once. Sequenced material: synovial fluid, either unsorted or a sorted T cell fraction (not recorded which). All receptors come from a male donor with ankylosing spondylitis.

This clonotype was seen a handful of times. The genes are TRBV10-3 and TRBJ2-3; a weak D match, TRBD2 (5 bases). The CDR3 consists of 12 residues. Between the trimmed V and J ends, which lost 2 bases and 5 bases, there was a span of 5 bases. CDR1 and CDR2 (germline): ENHRY, SYGVKD. This CDR3 is CAISESGDTQYF. CDR3 in DNA: TGTGCCATCAGTGAGAGCGGAGATACGCAGTATTTT.

The chain joins TRBV12-5 to TRBJ2-1; D unresolved. Between the trimmed V and J ends, which lost 1 base and 4 bases, there was a span of 2 bases. CDR3 size: 12 residues. Germline CDR1 is LGHNT and CDR2 is FRNRAP. CDR3 amino acids: CASGLGYNEQFF. The CDR3 region has the DNA TGTGCTAGTGGTTTGGGGTACAATGAGCAGTTCTTC.